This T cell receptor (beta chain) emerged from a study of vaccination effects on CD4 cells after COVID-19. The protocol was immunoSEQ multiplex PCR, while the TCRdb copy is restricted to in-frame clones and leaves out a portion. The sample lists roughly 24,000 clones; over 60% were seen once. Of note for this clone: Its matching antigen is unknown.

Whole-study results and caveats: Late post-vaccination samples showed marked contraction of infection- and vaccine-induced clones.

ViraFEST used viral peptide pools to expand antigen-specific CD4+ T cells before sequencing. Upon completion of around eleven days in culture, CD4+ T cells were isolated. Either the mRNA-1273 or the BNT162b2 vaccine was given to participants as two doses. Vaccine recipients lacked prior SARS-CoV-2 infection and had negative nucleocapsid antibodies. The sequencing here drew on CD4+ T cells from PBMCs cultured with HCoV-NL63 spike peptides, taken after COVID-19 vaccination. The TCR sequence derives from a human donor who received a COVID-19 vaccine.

The CDR3 protein is CASSDGSNTGELFF. The CDR3 nucleotides are TGTGCCAGCAGTGACGGATCGAACACCGGGGAGCTGTTTTTT. The chain couples TRBV5-4 to TRBJ2-2; D is undetermined. Between the trimmed V and J ends, which lost 5 bases and 0 bases, there was a span of 8 bases. Per germline, CDR1 SGHNT and CDR2 YYREEE (reference sequence). The CDR3 is 14 amino acids.